Below are 27 T cell receptor beta chains sequenced from a single sample in a study of blood T cell repertoires in COVID-19. The table came from immunoSEQ multiplex PCR; TCRdb's copy has only in-frame clones and leaves some out. The sample carries fewer than 55,000 clones, roughly four fifths recorded once. Sequenced sample: peripheral blood. These TCRs come from a woman older than 75 with COVID-19, enrolled during active disease.

V gene TRBV9 combines with J gene TRBJ2-1; 7 nucleotides match TRBD2. V was clipped by 0 bases and J by 7 bases; unmatched bases: 10. The CDR3 totals 16 residues. Germline V gene data show CDR1 as SGDLS and CDR2 as YYNGEE. The CDR3 DNA is TGTGCCAGCAGCGTAGTGTTAAGCGGGATGGTAAATGAGCAGTTCTTC. It yields the protein CASSVVLSGMVNEQFF.

The gene calls are TRBV9 and TRBJ2-7; tentative D call: TRBD1 (5 bases). Germline V gene data show CDR1 as SGDLS and CDR2 as YYNGEE. The CDR3 runs 15 residues. Trimming removed 0 bases at V and 0 bases at J, with 10 bases between. The CDR3 sequence is CASSVGGGFSYEQYF. The CDR3 bases are TGTGCCAGCAGCGTAGGGGGCGGATTCTCCTACGAGCAGTACTTC.

V gene TRBV27 combines with J gene TRBJ2-2; D is ambiguous. Germline CDR1 MNHEY, CDR2 SMNVEV (reference sequence). CDR3 length equals 13 residues. Trimming removed 6 bases at V and 4 bases at J, with 9 bases between. CDR3 residues: CASSPSRTGELFF. In DNA form, the CDR3 reads TGTGCCAGCAGCCCCTCCCGCACCGGGGAGCTGTTTTTT.

CDR3 nucleotide sequence: TGCGCCAGCAGCTTGGGGTACTTGGGTAGCGGGAGCACAGATACGCAGTATTTT. Its protein product is CASSLGYLGSGSTDTQYF. This chain joins TRBV5-1 and TRBJ2-3; TRBD2 aligns across 7 bases. The germline gives CDR1 SGHRS, CDR2 YFSETQ. The J segment lost 0 bases and the V segment lost 0 bases, leaving 10 bases of the junction unmatched. The CDR3 covers 18 residues.

This clone was seen only a few times. This rearrangement joins TRBV6-5 to TRBJ2-3; tentatively, D is TRBD1 (5 bases). The CDR3 has 16 residues. Germline V gene lookup returns CDR1 MNHEY and CDR2 SVGAGI. Trimming shortened V by 0 bases and J by 4 bases, and 14 bases separated the two germline ends. CDR3: CASSYSGTARADTQYF. CDR3 in DNA: TGTGCCAGCAGTTACTCAGGCACGGCCAGGGCAGATACGCAGTATTTT.

Regarding this clone: One end of the junction varies from germline; a read error may be responsible. The V and J genes are TRBV2 and TRBJ2-1; D gene uncertain. There are 11 residues in the CDR3. Germline CDR1 SNHLY, CDR2 FYNNEI. In DNA, the CDR3 is TGTGCCAGCAGTACGCGGTTCGGCGCAATCTTC. This sequence encodes CASSTRFGAIF.

The CDR3 DNA is TGTGCCAGCAAGTGGGAGGGGGGCGGTGAAAAACTGTTTTTT. Translating it yields CASKWEGGGEKLFF. The chain joins TRBV2 to TRBJ1-4; D might be TRBD1 (6 bases). This CDR3 is built from 14 residues. In germline, CDR1 is SNHLY, CDR2 FYNNEI. With 7 bases removed from V and 7 bases from J, the gap between germline ends came to 16 bases.

V usage is TRBV30 and J usage is TRBJ1-5; possible D gene TRBD1, 6 bases. The CDR3 has 15 amino acids. Germline CDR1 and CDR2: GTSNPN and SVGIG (reference sequence). Trimming shortened V by 1 base and J by 7 bases, and 17 bases separated the two germline ends. The CDR3 sequence is CAWSDGQGFEQPQHF. For the CDR3, the DNA is TGTGCCTGGAGTGACGGGCAGGGGTTTGAACAGCCCCAGCATTTT.

The chain employs TRBV29-1 and TRBJ2-7; 8 bases map to TRBD1. Germline CDR1 is SQVTM and CDR2 is ANQGSEA. The CDR3 consists of 13 residues. V gave up 3 bases and J gave up 4 bases; unmatched junction bases: 5. As DNA, the CDR3 is TGCAGCGTTGAGCGCGGGACAGGATACGAGCAGTACTTC. The encoded protein is CSVERGTGYEQYF.

J is TRBJ1-1 and V is TRBV30; D is unresolved. V dropped 0 bases and J dropped 7 bases, with 12 bases sitting between them. Germline-derived CDR1 and CDR2 are GTSNPN and SVGIG (reference sequence). The CDR3 consists of 13 residues. The CDR3 nucleotides read TGTGCCTGGAGTGTACCAGGTTTCGGTGAAGCTTTCTTT. Translation: CAWSVPGFGEAFF.

The genes are TRBV3-1 (or the pseudogene TRBV3-2) and TRBJ2-7; 7 bases map to TRBD1. This CDR3 region has 14 residues. Germline CDR1 reads LGHDT; CDR2 reads YNNKEL (reference sequence). V lost 0 bases to trimming and J lost 9 bases; unmatched junction nucleotides: 8. The chain's CDR3 is CASSQDLIGGLQYF. The CDR3 nucleotides are TGTGCCAGCAGCCAAGATCTTATAGGGGGCCTGCAGTACTTC.

The chain employs TRBV9 and TRBJ2-7, with D possibly being TRBD2 (6 bases). This CDR3 comprises 15 residues. CDR1 and CDR2 (germline): SGDLS, YYNGEE. V was cut by 4 bases and J by 0 bases, with 14 bases left in between. CDR3 nucleotide sequence: TGTGCCAGCAGCCCCACGGGACTCAGCTCCTACGAGCAGTACTTC. It codes for CASSPTGLSSYEQYF. The full variable domain, in which reference TRBV9 and TRBJ2-7 provide the parts outside the CDR3, is DSGVTQTPKHLITATGQRVTLRCSPRSGDLSVYWYQQSLDQGLQFLIQYYNGEERAKGNILERFSAQQFPDLHSELNLSSLELGDSALYFCASSPTGLSSYEQYFGPGTRLTVT.

V usage is TRBV3-1 (or the pseudogene TRBV3-2) and J usage is TRBJ1-1; D is possibly TRBD1 (5 bases). The CDR3 is 14 amino acids. Germline V gives CDR1 LGHDT, CDR2 YNNKEL (reference sequence). Trimming left V 1 base short and J 2 bases short, with 8 bases between. The CDR3 DNA reads as TGTGCCAGCAGCCAAGGACAGTTCAACACTGAAGCTTTCTTT. Its translation is CASSQGQFNTEAFF.

The genes are TRBV13 and TRBJ2-3; TRBD2 matches 9 bases. CDR1 and CDR2 (germline): PRHDT, FYEKMQ (reference sequence). V lost 3 bases to trimming and J lost 4 bases; unmatched junction nucleotides: 11. The length of the CDR3 is 17 residues. In DNA, the CDR3 is TGTGCCAGCAGCTTCAGAGTTAGCGGGAGTACCCCAGATACGCAGTATTTT. Translated: CASSFRVSGSTPDTQYF.

The gene calls are TRBV7-9 and TRBJ1-2, with 8 bases aligning to TRBD1. The CDR3 has 14 residues. In germline, CDR1 is SEHNR, CDR2 FQNEAQ (reference sequence). The junction had 5 bases not matched to a gene; V was cut back by 0 bases and J by 8 bases. The CDR3 DNA reads TGTGCCAGCAGCTTAGCCCAGGGGGCTGGAGGCTACACCTTC. It codes for CASSLAQGAGGYTF.

The gene calls are TRBV6-5 and TRBJ2-7; 10 bases fit TRBD2. The germline gives CDR1 MNHEY, CDR2 SVGAGI. J gave up 6 bases and V 0 bases, and 5 bases lay outside the gene matches. The CDR3 extends over 15 amino acids. The CDR3 nucleotides are TGTGCCAGCAGTTACTCGTTTAGCGGGAGGCGCGAGCAGTACTTC. Translation: CASSYSFSGRREQYF.

The rearrangement joins TRBV5-5 to TRBJ2-1, with 12 bases identical to TRBD2. J was trimmed by 8 bases and V by 1 base; bases with no gene match: 7. Germline values: CDR1 SGHKS, CDR2 YYEKEE (reference sequence). This CDR3 comprises 16 residues. CDR3 sequence: CASSLSLAGGLDEQFF. DNA of the CDR3: TGTGCCAGCAGCTTGTCCCTAGCGGGAGGGTTGGATGAGCAGTTCTTC.

This chain links TRBV2 with TRBJ2-7; the D gene is possibly TRBD2 (6 bases). Per germline, CDR1 SNHLY and CDR2 FYNNEI. CDR3 length: 12 residues. V was cut by 9 bases and J by 3 bases, with 12 bases left in between. The CDR3 is CASLSGYYEQYF. CDR3 nucleotide sequence: TGTGCCAGTCTTAGCGGATACTACGAGCAGTACTTC.

This clone appeared a few times. This rearrangement joins TRBV11-2 to TRBJ2-2; D is perhaps TRBD1 (5 bases). Trimming stripped 3 bases from V and 6 bases from J, with 23 bases between. The CDR3 is 18 residues long. Germline CDR1 is SGHAT and CDR2 is FQNNGV. This CDR3 reads CASSFMRLPGALAGELFF. CDR3 in DNA: TGTGCCAGCAGCTTTATGAGACTCCCTGGGGCGCTCGCCGGGGAGCTGTTTTTT.

The genes are TRBV16 and TRBJ2-6; unclear D gene. The germline V gene encodes CDR1 KGHSY and CDR2 FQNENV. The CDR3 length is 17 residues. Between the trimmed V and J ends, which lost 0 bases and 1 base, there was a span of 10 bases. CDR3 nucleotide sequence: TGTGCCAGCAGCCAATCAACCTACCGGTCTGGGGCCAACGTCCTGACTTTC. Translation: CASSQSTYRSGANVLTF.

In this sample, this clone turned up once. Distinct nucleotide sequences in the sample also encode this CDR3. The chain recombines TRBV6-6 with TRBJ1-1; no reliable D call. Trimming pared 2 bases from V and 2 bases from J, leaving 9 bases between. The CDR3 is made up of 14 amino acids. Germline CDR1 MNHNY, CDR2 SVGAGI (reference sequence). The CDR3 sequence: CASSYPEANTEAFF. The CDR3 region has the DNA TGTGCCAGCAGTTACCCCGAGGCTAACACTGAAGCTTTCTTT.

J is TRBJ2-7 and V is TRBV3-1 (or the pseudogene TRBV3-2), with 8 bases matching TRBD2. From germline, CDR1 is LGHDT and CDR2 YNNKEL (reference sequence). CDR3 size: 19 residues. V trimming: 2 bases; J trimming: 2 bases; junction bases outside the gene matches: 17. CDR3 nucleotides: TGTGCCAGCAGCCAAAGGATGGGACTAGGAGAGGGGAGTCCCTACGAGCAGTACTTC. Translated, it gives CASSQRMGLGEGSPYEQYF.

The chain recombines TRBV15 with TRBJ2-1; possible D gene TRBD2, 5 bases. The CDR3 runs 13 residues. Deletions cut 10 bases from V and 6 bases from J, with 16 bases between. CDR1 LNHNV and CDR2 YYDKDF come from the germline V gene (reference sequence). As DNA, the CDR3 is TGTGCCAGCGGGCAGGCCGCTTTCAATGAGCAGTTCTTC. This gives the protein CASGQAAFNEQFF.

This rearrangement joins TRBV3-1 (or the pseudogene TRBV3-2) to TRBJ1-4; 9 positions agree with TRBD1. The length of the CDR3 is 14 residues. The junction had 6 bases not matched to a gene; V was cut back by 6 bases and J by 7 bases. Germline loops: CDR1 LGHDT, CDR2 YNNKEL (reference sequence). The CDR3 reads CASSHRGRFEKLFF. The DNA of the CDR3 is TGTGCCAGCAGTCACAGGGGGCGCTTTGAAAAACTGTTTTTT.

The rearrangement joins TRBV18 to TRBJ2-2; TRBD2 agrees at 8 bases. The germline gives CDR1 KGHSH, CDR2 LQKENI. The CDR3 loop spans 15 amino acids. Unmatched junction bases numbered 5, after V lost 5 bases and J lost 3 bases. CDR3 amino acids: CASSATSADTGELFF. CDR3 coding DNA: TGTGCCAGCTCAGCGACTAGCGCCGACACCGGGGAGCTGTTTTTT.

This sequence joins TRBV7-9 and TRBJ2-3, with TRBD1 matching 7 bases. The V gene's germline CDR1 is SEHNR and CDR2 FQNEAQ (reference sequence). Trimming cost V 6 bases and J 0 bases; bases outside gene matches: 6. The CDR3 sequence is 15 residues long. The CDR3 sequence is CASSQQGESTDTQYF. CDR3 nucleotide sequence: TGTGCCAGCAGTCAGCAGGGGGAGAGCACAGATACGCAGTATTTT.

V usage is TRBV9 and J usage is TRBJ2-2; 8 bases align to TRBD2. CDR1 is SGDLS, CDR2 YYNGEE, per germline. With V trimmed by 0 bases and J by 3 bases, 10 bases remained unmatched. CDR3 size: 18 residues. The CDR3 region has the DNA TGTGCCAGCAGCGTAGCACTAGCGGCGGGTTATCACACCGGGGAGCTGTTTTTT. This encodes CASSVALAAGYHTGELFF.